These T cell receptor beta chains were read from a single sample in a study of chemoradiotherapy in HPV16-positive cancers. The assay was immunoSEQ multiplex PCR, and TCRdb's table has in-frame clones only and misses some. Of some 14,000 clones in the sample, 70% to 90% were seen once. The specimen was blood, collected from a patient who underwent chemoradiotherapy. These receptors were taken from a human donor with HPV-associated anogenital cancer. The conserved cysteine and the conserved F or W are not part of the CDR3 here.

CDR3 length	J gene	V gene	CDR3 protein
11	TRBJ2-5	TRBV7-3	ASSYRLAETQY
13	TRBJ2-7	TRBV5-5	ASSLRTGSTYEQY
14	TRBJ1-4	TRBV6-5	ASSSKGPLTREKLF
14	TRBJ2-3	TRBV14	ASSQEAGRLWGTQY
11	TRBJ1-1	TRBV5-1	ASSFATGGEAF
12	TRBJ2-2	TRBV27	ASSSGANTGELF
13	TRBJ2-2	TRBV28	ASCTSGTGTGELF
13	TRBJ1-2	TRBV5-6	ASSITVTEGYGYT
12	TRBJ2-1	TRBV27	ASSLLSSYNEQF
12	TRBJ1-1	TRBV30	AWSGLGGNTEAF
14	TRBJ2-3	TRBV5-8	ASSLRTSEFVDTQY
12	TRBJ2-7	TRBV11-3	ATPGLAYSYEQY
13	TRBJ2-5	TRBV11-2	ASSFWRDRRETQY
14	TRBJ1-1	TRBV11-2	ASSLNLASKFTEAF
12	TRBJ1-1	TRBV10-3	AISETGAKAEAF
11	TRBJ1-2	TRBV6-5	ASSTGQGLGYT
14	TRBJ2-7	TRBV4-1	ASSLQGGTTQYEQY
15	TRBJ1-2	TRBV5-1	ASSPEGVRGRIYGYT
10	TRBJ2-2	TRBV10-2	ASSGYLGELF